The entry below gives a single T cell receptor (beta chain) sequence along with its context. Its antigen is not known. PCR employed 60 Vbeta and 13 Jbeta primers. The data were produced by immunoSEQ multiplex PCR, yet TCRdb's version contains in-frame clones alone and is incomplete. The table shows over 110,000 clones, with 70% to 75% occurring only once. CDR1 and CDR2 from the germline V gene are PRHDT and FYEKMQ (reference sequence). The CDR3 has 14 residues. V lost 0 bases to trimming and J lost 4 bases, with 8 bases between them. These data belong to a study of cytomegalovirus exposure and HLA in healthy donors. Study conclusions and caveats: Serostatus for CMV was the only available immune exposure information. Among TCR sequences, most were rare, though some public TCRs appeared in many donors.

Material: PBMCs. This clonotype was obtained from a woman aged 40 to 50 in good health and CMV-seronegative. The V gene is TRBV13, the J gene TRBJ2-3; the D is unclear. CDR3 sequence reads: CASSLGQFSDTQYF. The CDR3 bases are TGTGCCAGCAGCTTAGGCCAGTTCTCAGATACGCAGTATTTT.